Presented here are 19 T cell receptor delta chains from one specimen sequenced in a study of γδ T cells in repeated Plasmodium falciparum infection. TCRdb reanalysed the multiplex PCR reads via CATT. Of roughly 93,000 delta-chain clones listed, over 1.3% are singletons. Bulk repertoires came from Vgamma9/Vdelta2+ or Vdelta2-negative gammadelta T cells flow-sorted from PBMC. Sequencing was carried out using gamma-delta T cells from blood. The receptors stem from a pool of human donors (malaria-infected and uninfected, not separated).

As concerns this clone: This probably arose from a read error, given a far larger clone one base away. Other DNA sequences of this sample code for an identical CDR3. The chain couples TRDV1 to TRDJ4; TRDD3 matches 11 bases. The J gene, absent from TCRdb, was called here by matching the DNA to germline. There are 25 residues in the CDR3. Germline trimming cut 4 bases from V and 3 bases from J; bases unmatched to any gene: 37. The germline V gene encodes CDR1 TSWWSYY and CDR2 QGS. The DNA of the CDR3 is TGTGCTCTTGGGGGTCCCCATGGACGGCTTGTCCCAATCGACCATGTACTGGGGGATAAGGGACCCCTGATCTTT. Amino acid sequence: CALGGPHGRLVPIDHVLGDKGPLIF.

This clone was observed a few times. The likely explanation is a read error, given a far larger clone one base away. Other DNA sequences in this specimen translate into the identical CDR3. The chain combines TRDV1 with TRDJ1; possibly TRDD2 for D (6 bases). V gave up 0 bases and J gave up 1 base, with 18 bases separating them. Germline values: CDR1 TSWWSYY, CDR2 QGS. CDR3 length: 18 amino acids. The CDR3 DNA reads TGTGCTCTTGGGGAACTAGGCATCCTACCCGACCTCACCGATAAACTCATCTTT. It codes for CALGELGILPDLTDKLIF.

In its sample, this clone was seen a few times. A far larger clone is only one base removed, so a read error is likely. The same CDR3 arises from other DNA sequences in this sample as well. The V call is TRDV2, the J call TRDJ1; 8 bases align to TRDD3. The J gene was not available in TCRdb and was assigned here by matching the DNA to germline segments. Germline assignment: CDR1 GEAIGNYY and CDR2 EKD. V shed 3 bases, J shed 0 bases, and the junction held 32 bases outside the gene matches. This CDR3 is 24 amino acids long. CDR3 amino acids: CACDPLTSVLGDTSLSTYTDKLIF. CDR3 DNA sequence: TGTGCCTGTGACCCTCTTACTTCAGTACTAGGGGATACTTCTCTTTCCACGTACACCGATAAACTCATCTTT.

Comments on this clone: A read error is the likely source, as a far larger clone sits one nucleotide away. The identical CDR3 is also encoded by other nucleotide sequences in the sample. V is TRDV1 and J is TRDJ2, with TRDD2 matching over 7 bases. Germline CDR1 and CDR2: TSWWSYY and QGS. Trimming cost V 4 bases and J 0 bases; bases outside gene matches: 26. This CDR3 contains 23 residues. CDR3 coding DNA: TGTGCTCTTGGGGCCCTAACCTTCCTCGGAGGTCTTAGGGGGTTAGCTTTGACAGCACAACTCTTCTTT. Its translation: CALGALTFLGGLRGLALTAQLFF.

For this clone: A read error is the likely source, as a far larger clone sits one nucleotide away. Other DNA sequences in this sample translate to the same CDR3. CDR3 protein: CACDVRRVPELIF. CDR3 DNA sequence: TGTGCCTGTGACGTCCGACGGGTCCCCGAGCTCATCTTT. The V gene is TRDV2; the J gene was not called. Germline V CDR1 and CDR2: GEAIGNYY, EKD. The CDR3 covers 13 residues.

The V call is TRDV1, the J call TRDJ1; 13 bases line up with TRDD3. Germline matching of the DNA provided the J gene here, since TCRdb leaves it blank. Germline CDR1 and CDR2: TSWWSYY and QGS. CDR3 length: 25 amino acids. J gave up 2 bases and V 0 bases, and 27 bases lay outside the gene matches. CDR3 amino acids: CALGELWIFPAGVYWGIRETDKLIF. The DNA of the CDR3 is TGTGCTCTTGGGGAACTCTGGATTTTTCCCGCGGGGGTGTACTGGGGGATACGAGAAACCGATAAACTCATCTTT.

This clone has only a few counts. TCRdb's entry gives the protein of a much larger clone, which mismatches this DNA's translation at residue 7, likely from a read error; the protein reported here is translated from the DNA. The chain has TRDV1 and TRDJ1, with a weak D call TRDD3 (6 bases). Germline lookup yields CDR1 TSWWSYY and CDR2 QGS. This CDR3 has 19 amino acids. Between the trimmed V and J ends, which lost 7 bases and 1 base, there was a span of 28 bases. This CDR3 is CALVLFTLAGGATTDKLIF. CDR3 DNA: TGTGCTCTTGTGCTCTTCACCCTCGCGGGGGGAGCGACCACCGATAAACTCATCTTT.

This clone was seen only a few times. TCRdb's entry gives the protein of a much larger clone, which mismatches this DNA's translation at residue 4, likely from a read error; the protein reported here is translated from the DNA. This chain uses TRDV1 with TRDJ2; D is unclear. Germline V gives CDR1 TSWWSYY, CDR2 QGS. The CDR3 totals 14 residues. The CDR3 sequence is CALWENALEAQLFF. CDR3 bases: TGTGCTCTTTGGGAAAATGCCCTGGAGGCACAACTCTTCTTT.

With regard to this clone: This DNA translates differently at residue 9 from the TCRdb protein, which is that of a much larger clone; a read error is likely, and the protein shown is the DNA's own translation. The chain joins TRDV1 to TRDJ2; 8 positions agree with TRDD3. V lost 0 bases to trimming and J lost 2 bases; unmatched junction nucleotides: 14. Looked up from germline, CDR1 is TSWWSYY and CDR2 is QGS. The CDR3 is 20 amino acids. The CDR3 sequence is CALGELALPGGGWLTAQLFF. In nucleotides, the CDR3 is TGTGCTCTTGGGGAACTAGCCCTACCAGGTGGGGGATGGTTGACAGCACAACTCTTCTTT.

This clone was seen more than once but under ten times. The protein in TCRdb stems from a much larger clone and differs at residue 6 from this DNA's translation, likely a read error; here the protein is translated from the DNA. The rearrangement joins TRDV2 to TRDJ1, with TRDD3 matching 7 bases. The J gene, absent from TCRdb, was called here by matching the DNA to germline. The CDR3 is 15 residues long. V was clipped by 3 bases and J by 0 bases; unmatched bases: 6. Germline V gene lookup returns CDR1 GEAIGNYY and CDR2 EKD. This chain's CDR3 is CACDGVGGHTDKLIF. The CDR3 DNA sequence: TGTGCCTGTGACGGGGTTGGGGGACACACCGATAAACTCATCTTT.

The table lists this clone with many counts. The translation of this DNA and the TCRdb protein of a much larger clone differ at residue 6, probably owing to a read error; the protein shown here is translated from the DNA. The chain is built from TRDV2 and TRDJ1; D uncertain. The J gene is absent in TCRdb and was assigned here via DNA matching to germline. The CDR3 consists of 17 residues. Germline values: CDR1 GEAIGNYY, CDR2 EKD. The ends were cut back, 0 bases at V and 0 bases at J, with 16 bases in the middle. CDR3 in DNA: TGTGCCTGTGACACCGCCGCCAGTGACCCGTACACCGATAAACTCATCTTT. This translates into CACDTAASDPYTDKLIF.

There are many counts of this clone. The chain employs TRDV3 and TRDJ1, with 9 bases fitting TRDD3. The V gene's germline CDR1 is TVYSNPD and CDR2 GDNSRS (reference sequence). There are 21 residues in the CDR3. J lost 0 bases, V lost 0 bases, and 23 bases had no gene match. The chain's CDR3 is CAFRFLSRHIGGYWYTDKLIF. CDR3 DNA: TGTGCCTTTAGGTTCTTATCGCGTCATATTGGGGGATATTGGTACACCGATAAACTCATCTTT.

A few counts support this clone. The protein that TCRdb holds for this DNA derives from a much larger clone and differs from the translated DNA at residue 6, which likely indicates a read error; the protein shown here is translated from the DNA. Here the CDR3 reads CALVLSPGIRGKLIF. CDR3 sequence (DNA): TGTGCCTTAGTTCTTTCCCCGGGGATTAGGGGTAAACTCATCTTT. The chain has TRDV3 and TRDJ1, with TRDD3 as a possible D gene (6 bases). Assignment of the J gene here rests on matching the DNA to germline, because TCRdb gives none. The CDR3 has 15 residues. Trimming stripped 3 bases from V and 7 bases from J, with 24 bases between. The germline V gene encodes CDR1 TVYSNPD and CDR2 GDNSRS (reference sequence).

There are a few counts of this clone. Translating this DNA gives a protein that differs at residue 3 from the TCRdb one, which belongs to a much larger clone; a read error is likely, and the protein shown is this translation. V and J are TRDV1 and TRDJ1, with 8 bases fitting TRDD3. No J gene is reported in TCRdb; it was inferred here by comparing the DNA with germline. The germline gives CDR1 TSWWSYY, CDR2 QGS. The CDR3 totals 19 residues. CDR3: CAPGERGRRGIGYTDKLIF. The CDR3 region has the DNA TGTGCTCCTGGGGAACGTGGCCGTCGGGGGATAGGCTACACCGATAAACTCATCTTT.

With regard to this clone: A read error is the likely source, as a far larger clone sits one nucleotide away. The same CDR3 is also encoded by other DNA sequences in this sample. The chain recombines TRDV1 with TRDJ2; 8 bases are a match to TRDD3. No J segment appears in TCRdb, so it was assigned here by matching the sequence to germline. Per germline, CDR1 TSWWSYY and CDR2 QGS. The V segment lost 8 bases and the J segment 2 bases; nucleotides outside the gene matches: 37. The CDR3 is 25 amino acids. CDR3 nucleotides: TGTGCTCTTACCCGGGGGGACAACTACGCTTGGAATTACTGGGGGGTCCCAGCCTTGACAGCACAACTCTTCTTT. Amino acid sequence: CALTRGDNYAWNYWGVPALTAQLFF.

This clone was counted between two and nine times. This DNA's translation differs at residue 6 from TCRdb's protein, which comes from a much larger clone; a read error is likely, and the protein shown is translated from the DNA. The chain links TRDV1 to TRDJ1; 12 nucleotides align to TRDD3. TCRdb is silent on the J gene; assignment here came from matching the DNA to germline. Germline V gives CDR1 TSWWSYY, CDR2 QGS. Germline trimming cut 2 bases from V and 3 bases from J; bases unmatched to any gene: 13. The CDR3 is 19 residues long. The CDR3 nucleotides read TGTGCTCTTGGGGAAGTCACGTACTGGGGGATACTTTGGCCCGATAAACTCATCTTT. This gives the protein CALGEVTYWGILWPDKLIF.

Regarding this clone: A far larger clone differs by one base, so this is likely a read error. Additional DNA sequences in this sample encode the identical CDR3. The V and J genes are TRDV2 and TRDJ3; 13 bases line up with TRDD3. The CDR3 extends over 20 amino acids. CDR1 and CDR2 (germline): GEAIGNYY, EKD. Unmatched junction bases numbered 11, after V lost 7 bases and J lost 0 bases. The CDR3 nucleotides are TGTGCCTGCGACGGTACTGGGGGATACGCGAGCTCCTGGGACACCCGACAGATGTTTTTC. Amino acid sequence: CACDGTGGYASSWDTRQMFF.

Of note for this clone: TCRdb's listed protein matches a much larger clone and diverges from this DNA's translation at residue 9, likely through a read error; the protein shown comes from the DNA. This sequence joins TRDV1 and TRDJ1; 10 nucleotides line up with TRDD3. The germline CDR1 and CDR2 sequences are TSWWSYY and QGS. V dropped 2 bases and J dropped 3; count of bases not matched to a gene: 24. CDR3 length equals 22 residues. The CDR3 DNA reads as TGTGCTCTTGGGGAATGCTCCACCTTACAGGGGGATACGTTGAAATTGGCCGATAAACTCATCTTT. Protein product: CALGECSTLQGDTLKLADKLIF.

Points on this clone: TCRdb pairs this DNA with a much larger clone's protein that differs at residue 14, likely a read error; the protein shown was translated from the DNA. The chain uses TRDV1 and TRDJ1, with 13 positions matching TRDD3. The V segment lost 0 bases and the J segment 3 bases; nucleotides outside the gene matches: 10. The CDR3 loop spans 19 amino acids. The V gene's germline CDR1 is TSWWSYY and CDR2 QGS. CDR3 protein: CALGELGEYWGIRADKLIF. The CDR3 DNA is TGTGCTCTTGGGGAACTTGGGGAGTACTGGGGGATACGGGCCGATAAACTCATCTTT.